This TCR beta chain was recovered during a study of CD8 T cells in Susac syndrome. Overall study: Patients with Susac syndrome were, at the time of blood collection, therapy-naive, maintained on corticosteroids, or maintained on intravenous immunoglobulin alone. The study's findings and limits: In total CD8+ repertoires, about 15 Susac-specific public clones were detected, and CD8+ TEMRA repertoires contained roughly five.

V was pared by 2 bases and J by 0 bases, with 11 bases between. The CDR3 length is 17 residues. Germline CDR1 is MNHEY and CDR2 is SVGEGT. The authors reverse transcribed about 0.5 to 1 ug RNA with random hexamers. Across 54 Vbeta and 13 Jbeta, TCR beta CDR3 was amplified with immunoSEQ multiplex PCR. MiXCR, run by TCRdb on the immunoSEQ multiplex PCR reads, gives a single entry per CDR3 protein. The sample includes more than 80,000 distinct CDR3 sequences, roughly 95% of them seen just once. Remarks on this clonotype: Antigen unknown.

The chain has TRBV6-2 or TRBV6-3 and TRBJ2-6; D may be TRBD1 (5 bases). This receptor was identified in a human donor with Susac syndrome. The source material was CD8+ T cells from PBMCs. CDR3 sequence: CASSYGRTSSGANVLTF. CDR3 nucleotide sequence: TGTGCCAGCAGTTACGGCAGGACAAGCTCTGGGGCCAACGTCCTGACTTTC.